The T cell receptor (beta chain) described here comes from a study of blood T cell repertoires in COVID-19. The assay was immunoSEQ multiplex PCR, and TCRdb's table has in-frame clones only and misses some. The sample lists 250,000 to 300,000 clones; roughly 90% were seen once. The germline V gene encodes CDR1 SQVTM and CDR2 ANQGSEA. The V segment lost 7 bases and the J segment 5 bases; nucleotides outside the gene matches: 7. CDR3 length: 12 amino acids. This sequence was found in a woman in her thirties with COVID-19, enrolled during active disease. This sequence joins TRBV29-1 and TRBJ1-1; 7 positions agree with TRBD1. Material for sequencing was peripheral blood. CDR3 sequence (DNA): TGCAGCGCCCGACAGGGAGAAACTGAAGCTTTCTTT. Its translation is CSARQGETEAFF.